The rows below give T cell receptor beta chains drawn from one sample of a study of identifying expanded T cells in peripheral blood. Libraries were prepared by immunoSEQ multiplex PCR; TCRdb keeps only in-frame clonotypes and omits some of them. This sample has 81,000 or so clones; 84% occur once, and the top ten carry about 20%. The source material was blood. The receptors were sampled from a person aged 18 to 75 in good health. The CDR3 runs from the conserved cysteine through the conserved F or W. A D gene is named only where the DNA matches it firmly. A clone size is listed for some rows: how often the clone was seen (once, few, many), or a class if it is expanded.

d_call,clone_size,v_call,j_call,cdr3_aa,cdr3_nt
TRBD2,NA,TRBV19,TRBJ2-3,CASKLREWGADTQYF,TGTGCCAGTAAATTGCGGGAGTGGGGGGCAGATACGCAGTATTTT
TRBD1,NA,TRBV6-5,TRBJ2-7,CASSRTGGEQYF,TGTGCCAGCAGTCGGACAGGGGGCGAGCAGTACTTC
NA,once,TRBV6-1,TRBJ1-1,CASTPESGSRMAF,TGTGCCAGCACGCCAGAATCTGGGTCCCGGATGGCCTTT
TRBD1,once,TRBV25-1,TRBJ1-2,CASSEYPGGYGYTF,TGTGCCAGCAGTGAATACCCAGGGGGCTATGGCTACACCTTC
NA,NA,TRBV7-2,TRBJ2-7,CASSLRIDTYEQYF,TGTGCCAGCAGCTTACGTATTGACACCTACGAGCAGTACTTC
NA,NA,TRBV4-1,TRBJ1-5,CASSQDGAAYQPQHF,TGCGCCAGCAGCCAAGATGGGGCAGCATATCAGCCCCAGCATTTT
NA,few,TRBV11-2,TRBJ1-2,CASSDGQFYGYTF,TGTGCCAGCAGCGACGGACAGTTCTATGGCTACACCTTC
TRBD1,NA,TRBV4-2,TRBJ2-7,CASGLGTGDSYEQYF,TGTGCCAGCGGGTTAGGGACAGGGGACAGCTACGAGCAGTACTTC
TRBD1,few,TRBV6-5,TRBJ2-5,CASSLGTGIRETQYF,TGTGCCAGCAGTCTCGGGACAGGGATTAGGGAGACCCAGTACTTC
NA,NA,TRBV7-9,TRBJ2-2,CASSETGNTGELFF,TGTGCCAGCAGCGAGACAGGGAACACCGGGGAGCTGTTTTTT
NA,NA,TRBV5-6,TRBJ1-1,CASSLQGGPEAFF,TGTGCCAGCAGCTTACAGGGAGGTCCCGAAGCTTTCTTT
NA,few,TRBV7-3,TRBJ2-3,CASSPMSDTQYF,TGTGCCAGCAGTCCGATGAGTGATACGCAGTATTTT
NA,NA,TRBV18,TRBJ2-7,CASQLVGVNEQYF,TGTGCCAGCCAACTAGTTGGGGTAAACGAGCAGTACTTC
NA,NA,TRBV28,TRBJ1-2,CASSFPQTVNYGYTF,TGTGCCAGCAGTTTCCCTCAGACAGTGAACTATGGCTACACCTTC
TRBD1,NA,TRBV19,TRBJ1-4,CASSRTGATNEKLFF,TGTGCCAGTAGCCGGACAGGGGCAACTAATGAAAAACTGTTTTTT
TRBD1,NA,TRBV4-1,TRBJ1-4,CASSRTGAYEKLFF,TGCGCCAGCAGCCGTACAGGGGCGTATGAAAAACTGTTTTTT
TRBD2,NA,TRBV7-2,TRBJ2-5,CASSLGLAGVETQYF,TGTGCCAGCAGCTTAGGGCTAGCGGGAGTTGAGACCCAGTACTTC